Below are 11 T cell receptor beta chains sequenced from a single sample in a study of T-cell reconstitution after alpha-beta-depleted transplantation in children. As it was prepared, the TCRbeta library received unique molecular identifiers. TCRdb recomputed calls from the PCR reads with MiXCR, one row per CDR3 protein. The sample lists fewer than 550,000 distinct CDR3 sequences, over 9.5% occurring once. The sequenced sample was PBMCs, obtained before TCRalphabeta/CD19-depleted stem cell transplant. These receptors originate from a child under 10 years old with inherited bone marrow failure, due to receive a stem cell transplant.

This clonotype has ten or more counts. The CDR3 is CASSLVGPGVPQHF. The CDR3 DNA is TGTGCCAGCAGCTTAGTCGGACCCGGTGTGCCCCAGCATTTT. V usage is TRBV7-9 and J usage is TRBJ1-5, with D uncertain. The CDR3 is 14 residues long. Germline V gene data show CDR1 as SEHNR and CDR2 as FQNEAQ (reference sequence). Deletions cut 1 base from V and 9 bases from J, with 13 bases between. Together with reference TRBV7-9 and TRBJ1-5, the CDR3 gives the full variable domain: DTGVSQNPRHKITKRGQNVTFRCDPISEHNRLYWYRQTLGQGPEFLTYFQNEAQLEKSRLLSDRFSAERPKGSFSTLEIQRTEQGDSAMYLCASSLVGPGVPQHFGDGTRLSIL.

The sample holds many counts of this clonotype. This rearrangement joins TRBV20-1 to TRBJ2-3; D is perhaps TRBD1 (6 bases). Germline loops: CDR1 DFQATT, CDR2 SNEGSKA (reference sequence). Between the trimmed V and J ends, which lost 2 bases and 2 bases, there was a span of 11 bases. This CDR3 has 14 amino acids. The CDR3 loop is CSARKTGITDTQYF. CDR3 DNA: TGCAGTGCTAGAAAGACAGGCATCACAGATACGCAGTATTTT.

This clonotype was observed a few times. The chain is built from TRBV5-1 and TRBJ2-7; D gene ambiguous. Trimming shortened V by 2 bases and J by 0 bases, and 12 bases separated the two germline ends. Looked up from germline, CDR1 is SGHRS and CDR2 is YFSETQ. The CDR3 is made up of 15 amino acids. The DNA of the CDR3 is TGCGCCAGCAGCTTCGGTATTTCTTACTCCTACGAGCAGTACTTC. This codes for CASSFGISYSYEQYF.

There are many counts of this clonotype. The chain combines TRBV6-2 or TRBV6-3 with TRBJ2-7; D might be TRBD2 (6 bases). The V gene's germline CDR1 is MNHEY and CDR2 SVGEGT. V gave up 3 bases and J gave up 2 bases, with 11 bases separating them. The CDR3 runs to 14 residues. The DNA for the CDR3 is TGTGCCAGCAGTTATGGGACTCTCGCCTACGAGCAGTACTTC. It specifies CASSYGTLAYEQYF.

In this sample, this clonotype turned up a few times. The chain is built from TRBV18 and TRBJ1-3; 7 bases align to TRBD1. Germline CDR1 reads KGHSH; CDR2 reads LQKENI. CDR3 length equals 14 residues. Losses at the gene ends were 4 bases for V and 7 bases for J; bases not matched to a gene: 7. The CDR3 is CASSQLRDSNTIYF. The CDR3 DNA is TGTGCCAGCTCACAGTTAAGGGACAGCAACACCATATATTTT.

This clonotype was seen many times. J is TRBJ1-2 and V is TRBV4-3; no clear D gene. Trimming stripped 1 base from V and 3 bases from J, with 15 bases between. Germline assignment: CDR1 LGHNA and CDR2 YSLEER. This CDR3 has 16 amino acids. The CDR3 DNA sequence: TGCGCCAGCAGCCAAGGGATGGGGTCCCTATACTATGGCTACACCTTC. As protein: CASSQGMGSLYYGYTF.

This clonotype was found many times. The chain employs TRBV7-9 and TRBJ2-7; 9 nucleotides align to TRBD1. Looked up from germline, CDR1 is SEHNR and CDR2 is FQNEAQ (reference sequence). The length of the CDR3 is 15 residues. Trimming removed 5 bases from V and 4 bases from J; junction bases left unmatched: 9. The CDR3 DNA sequence: TGTGCCAGCAGCGACCTCGGGACAGGGAAATACGAGCAGTACTTC. Translating it yields CASSDLGTGKYEQYF.

This clonotype was observed at least ten times. The rearrangement joins TRBV29-1 to TRBJ2-2, with a possible D match to TRBD1 (6 bases). The germline CDR1 and CDR2 sequences are SQVTM and ANQGSEA. Trimming stripped 5 bases from V and 1 base from J, with 14 bases between. CDR3 length: 15 residues. The CDR3 DNA reads TGCAGCGTTCACGTGACAGGTTTGAACACCGGGGAGCTGTTTTTT. Translating it yields CSVHVTGLNTGELFF.

This clonotype has ten or more counts. The V call is TRBV6-5, the J call TRBJ1-2, with a weak D call TRBD1 (6 bases). Trimming cost V 2 bases and J 4 bases, with 11 bases left between them. Germline loops: CDR1 MNHEY, CDR2 SVGAGI. The CDR3 has 14 amino acids. CDR3 sequence reads: CASSYVQGSYGYTF. The CDR3 DNA is TGTGCCAGCAGTTACGTTCAGGGGTCCTATGGCTACACCTTC.

In the case of this clonotype: This may be a read error: a much more frequent sequence differs by one nucleotide. This sequence joins TRBV9 and TRBJ2-3; no definite D call. The V end was cut by 4 bases, the J end by 2 bases, with 8 bases between. The CDR3 has 13 residues. From germline, CDR1 is SGDLS and CDR2 YYNGEE. In DNA, the CDR3 is TGTGCCAGCAGCCCGGTGGCCACAGATACGCAGTATTTT. Residues: CASSPVATDTQYF.

This clonotype was recorded at least ten times. This chain joins TRBV19 and TRBJ1-1; D perhaps matches TRBD1 (5 bases). V lost 3 bases, J lost 1 base, and 9 bases lay in between. This CDR3 region has 14 residues. CDR1 is LNHDA, CDR2 SQIVND, per germline (reference sequence). The CDR3 region is CASSMGQTNTEAFF. For the CDR3, the DNA is TGTGCCAGTAGTATGGGGCAAACGAACACTGAAGCTTTCTTT. Together with reference TRBV19 and TRBJ1-1, the CDR3 gives the full variable domain: DGGITQSPKYLFRKEGQNVTLSCEQNLNHDAMYWYRQDPGQGLRLIYYSQIVNDFQKGDIAEGYSVSREKKESFPLTVTSAQKNPTAFYLCASSMGQTNTEAFFGQGTRLTVV.